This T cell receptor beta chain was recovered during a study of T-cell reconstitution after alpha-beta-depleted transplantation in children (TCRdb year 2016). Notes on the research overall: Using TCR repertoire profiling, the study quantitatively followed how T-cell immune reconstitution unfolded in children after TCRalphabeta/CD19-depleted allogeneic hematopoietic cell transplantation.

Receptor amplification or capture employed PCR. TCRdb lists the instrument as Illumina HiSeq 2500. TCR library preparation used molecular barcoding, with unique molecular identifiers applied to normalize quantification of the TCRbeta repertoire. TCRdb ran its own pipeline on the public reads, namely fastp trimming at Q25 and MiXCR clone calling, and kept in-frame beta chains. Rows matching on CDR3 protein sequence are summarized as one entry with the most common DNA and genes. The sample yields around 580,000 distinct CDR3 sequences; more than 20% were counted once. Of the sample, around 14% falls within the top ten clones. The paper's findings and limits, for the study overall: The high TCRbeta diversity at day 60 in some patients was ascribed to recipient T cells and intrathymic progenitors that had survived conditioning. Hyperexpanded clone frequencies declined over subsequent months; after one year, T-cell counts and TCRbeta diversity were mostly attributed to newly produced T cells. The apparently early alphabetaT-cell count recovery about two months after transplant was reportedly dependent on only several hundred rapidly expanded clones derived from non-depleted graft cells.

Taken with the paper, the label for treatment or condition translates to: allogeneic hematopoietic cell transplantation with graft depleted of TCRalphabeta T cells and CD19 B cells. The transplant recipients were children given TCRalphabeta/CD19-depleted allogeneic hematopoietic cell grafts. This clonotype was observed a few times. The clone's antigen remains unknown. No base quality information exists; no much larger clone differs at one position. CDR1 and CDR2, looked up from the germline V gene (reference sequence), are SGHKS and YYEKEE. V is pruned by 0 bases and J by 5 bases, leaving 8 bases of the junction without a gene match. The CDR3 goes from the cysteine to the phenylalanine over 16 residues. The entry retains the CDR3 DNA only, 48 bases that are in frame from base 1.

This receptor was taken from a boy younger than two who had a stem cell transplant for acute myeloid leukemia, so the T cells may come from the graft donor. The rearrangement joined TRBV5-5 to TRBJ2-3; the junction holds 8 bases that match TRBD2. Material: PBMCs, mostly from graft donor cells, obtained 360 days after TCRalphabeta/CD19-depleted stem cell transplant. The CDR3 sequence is CASSLGPGLGGDTQYF. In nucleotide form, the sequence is TGTGCCAGCAGCTTGGGTCCGGGACTAGGGGGAGATACGCAGTATTTT.